Below, 5 T cell receptor beta chains from the same sample are listed, as sequenced in a study of T cell responses to AZD1222 COVID-19 vaccine. Generated by immunoSEQ multiplex PCR, the TCRdb table keeps only in-frame clones and is missing some. Of just over 150,000 clones in the sample, about nine tenths are singletons; the top ten hold 1.8%. The sequencing here drew on peripheral blood, taken on day 0 of AZD1222 vaccination. The receptors come from an adult in good health.

CDR3 in DNA: TGTGCCAGCAGCTTAGTGCTAGGGAGCACAGATACGCAGTATTTT. Its protein product is CASSLVLGSTDTQYF. The chain is built from TRBV7-9 and TRBJ2-3; the D is unclear. Trimming shortened V by 1 base and J by 0 bases, and 8 bases separated the two germline ends. The CDR3 extends over 15 amino acids. CDR1 is SEHNR, CDR2 FQNEAQ, per germline (reference sequence).

This chain joins TRBV4-3 and TRBJ2-7; 8 bases are shared with TRBD1. The CDR3 covers 16 residues. The V segment lost 1 base and the J segment 2 bases; nucleotides outside the gene matches: 7. Germline assignment: CDR1 LGHNA and CDR2 YSLEER. CDR3 loop: CASSQVRTGRTYEQYF. The CDR3 DNA sequence: TGCGCCAGCAGCCAAGTGAGGACAGGGCGCACCTACGAGCAGTACTTC.

Written as DNA, the CDR3 is TGTGCCAGCAGTTACTCGATCGGATCCTCTTACGAGCAGTACTTC. This codes for CASSYSIGSSYEQYF. The V gene is TRBV6-5, the J gene TRBJ2-7; no reliable D call. The CDR3 spans 15 residues. Trimming took 0 bases from V and 4 from J, leaving 13 bases between them. CDR1 and CDR2 from the germline V gene are MNHEY and SVGAGI.

The chain carries TRBV20-1 and TRBJ1-5; no clear D. Trimming cost V 6 bases and J 5 bases, with 8 bases left between them. In germline, CDR1 is DFQATT, CDR2 SNEGSKA (reference sequence). The CDR3 loop spans 11 amino acids. The chain's CDR3 is CSAKSDQPQHF. The CDR3 nucleotides are TGCAGTGCAAAGTCCGATCAGCCCCAGCATTTT.

The chain joins TRBV6-5 to TRBJ1-2; 7 bases agree with TRBD1. The V segment lost 7 bases and the J segment 3 bases; nucleotides outside the gene matches: 5. Per the germline V gene, CDR1 is MNHEY and CDR2 is SVGAGI. This CDR3 is built from 13 residues. DNA of the CDR3: TGTGCCAGCACGGGACAGCCGTACTATGGCTACACCTTC. It yields the protein CASTGQPYYGYTF.